This T cell receptor (beta chain) was sequenced during a study of T cell changes during pregnancy in multiple sclerosis. Data came from immunoSEQ multiplex PCR; TCRdb stores just in-frame clones and leaves some out. In the table there are over 40,000 clones, about nine tenths of which are singletons. This clone was seen once. Trimming shortened V by 2 bases and J by 3 bases, and 8 bases separated the two germline ends. The CDR3 consists of 13 residues. The origin of this receptor is a female donor with multiple sclerosis, enrolled in a pregnancy study. Here the sequenced sample was CD4+ T cells from peripheral blood mononuclear cells, taken in the second trimester of pregnancy. The chain has TRBV23-1 and TRBJ2-7; D uncertain. TRBV23-1 is flagged as an ORF with uncertain function. CDR3 in amino acids: CASSQGQYYEQYF. The CDR3 bases are TGCGCCAGCAGTCAAGGTCAGTACTACGAGCAGTACTTC.